This entry describes one T cell receptor (beta chain). Which antigen it targets is not known. Base qualities are not at hand, and no much larger clone is one base apart. This specimen comes from a study of blood T cell repertoires in COVID-19 (dated by TCRdb to about 2020). Background for the entire study: Collaborator samples came from the United States, Italy and Spain and covered acute and convalescent phases of COVID-19. Samples came from the ongoing ImmuneRACE study (first 160 participants) plus 1,254 subjects from 6 global collaborators. The repertoires were released in a freely available public database meant as a resource for research on the immune response to SARS-CoV-2. The dataset comprised deeply sampled blood TCRbeta repertoires from subjects exposed to, actively infected with, or recovered from COVID-19. The prospective study material was composed of cDNA or gDNA derived from T cells, B-cell-depleted T cells, or PBMCs. Sample metadata almost always included a de-identified subject ID, COVID-19 status, age in years and sex. Where available, HLA class I and class II types were obtained from metadata supplied by the sample provider rather than from assay-based typing.

TCRbeta CDR3 regions were amplified from genomic DNA by means of the immunoSEQ Assay, a bias-controlled multiplex PCR. Regarding the original processing steps: Within the assay, amplification of reference gene primers was used to estimate how many nucleated cells each sample contained. To quantify the absolute abundance of each unique TCRbeta CDR3 rearrangement, sequence reads were collapsed and filtered. Productive Simpson clonality was computed per sample as the square root of Simpson's diversity index over productive rearrangements. This immuneACCESS table, as held by TCRdb, lists in-frame sequences with V and J called but not all clones. Of the missing ones, under half trace to an unresolved V gene in checked studies; the others have no known cause. That table supplies the V and J calls and clone size; D and trimming were determined from the DNA. The sample yields 200,000 to 300,000 clones; 75% to 90% were counted once. The ten largest clones add up to just under 2% of the sample.

Including the terminal cysteine and phenylalanine, the CDR3 comprises 17 residues. Only CDR3 DNA is held: 51 bases, read in frame from base 1. Trimmed from V: 5 bases; trimmed from J: 3 bases; junction bases lacking a gene match: 6. Taken from the germline V gene, the CDR1 and CDR2 loops are SGHTA and FQGNSA. Points the paper makes about the study in general: The amount of clinical and demographic metadata varied by source and participant and was provided uncurated.

Whole blood was collected in K2EDTA tubes by collaborating institutions according to the institutions' own protocols. For TCRbeta analysis, collaborator samples were shipped as frozen whole blood, as isolated PBMCs, or as DNA extracted from either sample type. The receptor's source is a man aged 30 to 39 with active or convalescent COVID-19. The material sequenced was peripheral blood. The V and J genes are TRBV7-2 and TRBJ2-1; 14 central bases correspond to TRBD2. The sequenced DNA is TGTGCCAGCAGCCGGTGGGGGACTAGCGGGAGCTACAATGAGCAGTTCTTC. Translated, this gives CASSRWGTSGSYNEQFF.